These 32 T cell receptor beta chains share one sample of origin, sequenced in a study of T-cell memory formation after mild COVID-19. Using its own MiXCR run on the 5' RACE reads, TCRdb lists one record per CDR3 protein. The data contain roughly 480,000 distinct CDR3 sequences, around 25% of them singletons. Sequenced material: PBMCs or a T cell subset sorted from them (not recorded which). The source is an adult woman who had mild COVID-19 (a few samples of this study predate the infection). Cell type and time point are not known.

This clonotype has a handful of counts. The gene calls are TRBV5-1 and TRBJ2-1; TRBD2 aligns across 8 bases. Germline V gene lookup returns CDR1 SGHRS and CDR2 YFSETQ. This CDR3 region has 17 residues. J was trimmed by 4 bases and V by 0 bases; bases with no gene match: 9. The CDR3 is CASSLEAGGPVYNEQFF. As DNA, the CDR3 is TGCGCCAGCAGCTTGGAGGCGGGGGGACCCGTTTACAATGAGCAGTTCTTC.

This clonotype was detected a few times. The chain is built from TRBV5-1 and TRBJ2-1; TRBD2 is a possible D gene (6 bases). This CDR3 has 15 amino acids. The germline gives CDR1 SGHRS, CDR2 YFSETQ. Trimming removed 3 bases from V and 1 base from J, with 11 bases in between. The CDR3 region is CASSYIAESYNEQFF. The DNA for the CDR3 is TGCGCCAGCAGCTACATAGCGGAGTCCTACAATGAGCAGTTCTTC. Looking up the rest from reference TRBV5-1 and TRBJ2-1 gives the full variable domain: KAGVTQTPRYLIKTRGQQVTLSCSPISGHRSVSWYQQTPGQGLQFLFEYFSETQRNKGNFPGRFSGRQFSNSRSEMNVSTLELGDSALYLCASSYIAESYNEQFFGPGTRLTVL.

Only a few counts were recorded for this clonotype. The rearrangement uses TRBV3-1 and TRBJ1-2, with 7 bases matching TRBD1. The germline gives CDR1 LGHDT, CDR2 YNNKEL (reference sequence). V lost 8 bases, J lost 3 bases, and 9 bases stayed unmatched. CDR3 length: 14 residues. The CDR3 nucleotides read TGTGCCAGCGGCCGCGACAGGGAAGACTATGGCTACACCTTC. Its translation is CASGRDREDYGYTF.

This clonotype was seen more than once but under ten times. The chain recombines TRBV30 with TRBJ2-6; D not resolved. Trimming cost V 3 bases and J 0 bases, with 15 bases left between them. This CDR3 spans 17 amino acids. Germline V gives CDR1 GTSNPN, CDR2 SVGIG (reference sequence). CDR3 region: CAWSAWRSFSGANVLTF. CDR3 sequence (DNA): TGTGCCTGGAGCGCCTGGCGGAGTTTCTCTGGGGCCAACGTCCTGACTTTC. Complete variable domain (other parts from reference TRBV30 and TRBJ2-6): SQTIHQWPATLVQPVGSPLSLECTVEGTSNPNLYWYRQAAGRGLQLLFYSVGIGQISSEVPQNLSASRPQDRQFILSSKKLLLSDSGFYLCAWSAWRSFSGANVLTFGAGSRLTVL.

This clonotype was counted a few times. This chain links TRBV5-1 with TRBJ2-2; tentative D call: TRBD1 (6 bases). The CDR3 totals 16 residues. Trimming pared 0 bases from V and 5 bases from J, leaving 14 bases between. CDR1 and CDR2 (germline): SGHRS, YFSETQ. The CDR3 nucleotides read TGCGCCAGCAGCTTGGTGGGGAACAGGGTAACCGGGGAGCTGTTTTTT. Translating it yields CASSLVGNRVTGELFF.

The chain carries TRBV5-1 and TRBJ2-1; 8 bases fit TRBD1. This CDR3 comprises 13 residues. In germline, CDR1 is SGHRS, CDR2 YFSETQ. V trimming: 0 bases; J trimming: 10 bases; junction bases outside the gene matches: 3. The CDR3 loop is CASSLVGDREQFF. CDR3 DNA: TGCGCCAGCAGCTTGGTTGGGGACAGGGAGCAGTTCTTC.

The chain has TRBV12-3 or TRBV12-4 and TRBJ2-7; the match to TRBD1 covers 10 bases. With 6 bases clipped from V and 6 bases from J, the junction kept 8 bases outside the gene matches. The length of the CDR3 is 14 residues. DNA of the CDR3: TGTGCCAGCAGAGGGACAGGGGATTCGGGCGAGCAGTACTTC. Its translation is CASRGTGDSGEQYF.

CDR3 protein: CASNLAGAGDEQFF. The CDR3 DNA follows: TGTGCCAGCAACCTAGCGGGCGCCGGGGATGAGCAGTTCTTC. This chain connects TRBV7-2 to TRBJ2-1, with 8 bases matching TRBD2. This CDR3 is 14 amino acids long. The trim removed 7 bases at V and 8 bases at J, leaving 10 bases unmatched. Germline V gene lookup returns CDR1 SGHTA and CDR2 FQGNSA.

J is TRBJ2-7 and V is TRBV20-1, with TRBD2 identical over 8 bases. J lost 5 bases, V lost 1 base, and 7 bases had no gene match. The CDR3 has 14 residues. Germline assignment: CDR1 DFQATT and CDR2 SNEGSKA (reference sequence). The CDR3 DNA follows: TGCAGTGCTAGAGTTCACGGGGGGGCCCACGAGCAGTACTTC. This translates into CSARVHGGAHEQYF.

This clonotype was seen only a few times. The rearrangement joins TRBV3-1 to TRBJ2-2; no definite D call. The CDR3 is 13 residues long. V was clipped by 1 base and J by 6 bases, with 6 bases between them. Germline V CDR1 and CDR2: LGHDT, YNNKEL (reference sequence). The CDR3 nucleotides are TGTGCCAGCAGCCAAGGTGTCGCCGGGGAGCTGTTTTTT. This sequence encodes CASSQGVAGELFF.

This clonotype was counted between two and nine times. The CDR3 DNA sequence: TGCGCCAGCAGCATAGGACAGGAGTGGAATGAGCAGTTCTTC. As protein: CASSIGQEWNEQFF. J is TRBJ2-1 and V is TRBV5-1; 7 nucleotides line up with TRBD1. The CDR3 runs to 14 residues. Unmatched junction bases numbered 8, after V lost 4 bases and J lost 7 bases. Germline V CDR1 and CDR2: SGHRS, YFSETQ.

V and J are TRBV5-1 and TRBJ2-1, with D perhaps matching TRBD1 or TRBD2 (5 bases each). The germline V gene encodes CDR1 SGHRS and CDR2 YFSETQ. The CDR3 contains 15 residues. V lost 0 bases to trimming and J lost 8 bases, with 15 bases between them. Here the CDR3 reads CASSLVGVTGDEQFF. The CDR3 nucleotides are TGCGCCAGCAGCTTGGTGGGGGTAACGGGTGATGAGCAGTTCTTC.

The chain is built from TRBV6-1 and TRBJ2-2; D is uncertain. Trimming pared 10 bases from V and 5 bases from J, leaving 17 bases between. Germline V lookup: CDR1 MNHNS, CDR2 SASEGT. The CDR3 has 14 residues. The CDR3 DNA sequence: TGTGCCACCACCTGGGGATCGCAGACCGGGGAGCTGTTTTTT. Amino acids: CATTWGSQTGELFF.

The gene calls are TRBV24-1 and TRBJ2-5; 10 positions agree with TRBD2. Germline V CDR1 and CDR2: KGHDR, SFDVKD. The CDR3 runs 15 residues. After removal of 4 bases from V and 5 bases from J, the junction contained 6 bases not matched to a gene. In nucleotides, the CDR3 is TGTGCCACCAGTGAAACAGCGGGGGGGCCGGAGACCCAGTACTTC. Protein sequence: CATSETAGGPETQYF.

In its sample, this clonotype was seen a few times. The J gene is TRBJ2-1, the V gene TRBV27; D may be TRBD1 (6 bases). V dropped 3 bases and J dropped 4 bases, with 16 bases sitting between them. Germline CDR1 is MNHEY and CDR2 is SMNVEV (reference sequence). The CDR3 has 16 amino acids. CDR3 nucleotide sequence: TGTGCCAGCAGTTTCCAGGGGCCGGAGTTGTACAATGAGCAGTTCTTC. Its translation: CASSFQGPELYNEQFF.

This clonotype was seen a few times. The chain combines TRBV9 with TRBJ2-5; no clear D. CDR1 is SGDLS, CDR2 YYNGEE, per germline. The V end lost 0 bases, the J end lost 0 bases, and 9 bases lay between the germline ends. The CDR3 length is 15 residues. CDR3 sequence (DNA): TGTGCCAGCAGCGTAGCTCTCAGCGACCAAGAGACCCAGTACTTC. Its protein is CASSVALSDQETQYF.

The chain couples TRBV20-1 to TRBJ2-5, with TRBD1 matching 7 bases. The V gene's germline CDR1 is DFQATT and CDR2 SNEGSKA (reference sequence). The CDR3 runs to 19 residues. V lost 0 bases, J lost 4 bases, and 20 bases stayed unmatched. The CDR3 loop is CSARDRTRGTVLEGETQYF. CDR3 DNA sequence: TGCAGTGCTAGAGATAGAACTCGAGGGACAGTTCTTGAGGGAGAGACCCAGTACTTC.

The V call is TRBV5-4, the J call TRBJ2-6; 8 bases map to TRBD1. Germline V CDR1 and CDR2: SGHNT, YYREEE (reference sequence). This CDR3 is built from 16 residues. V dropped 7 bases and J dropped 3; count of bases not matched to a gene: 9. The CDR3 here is CASRGQGFGGANVLTF. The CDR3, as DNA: TGTGCCAGCCGTGGACAGGGTTTCGGTGGGGCCAACGTCCTGACTTTC.

The CDR3 loop is CATSDPRTASYEQYF. CDR3 nucleotides: TGTGCCACCAGTGATCCTCGGACGGCATCCTACGAGCAGTACTTC. The chain carries TRBV24-1 and TRBJ2-7; no clear D gene. This CDR3 spans 15 amino acids. From germline, CDR1 is KGHDR and CDR2 SFDVKD. V shed 3 bases and J shed 1 base, with 12 bases lying between them.

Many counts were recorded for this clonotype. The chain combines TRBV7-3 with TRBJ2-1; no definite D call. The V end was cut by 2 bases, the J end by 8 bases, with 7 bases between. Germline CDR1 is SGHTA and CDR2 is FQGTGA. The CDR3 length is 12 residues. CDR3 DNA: TGTGCCAGCAGCTTAGGGTCAGATGAGCAGTTCTTC. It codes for CASSLGSDEQFF.

CDR3 protein: CASSLEDRNTEAFF. The CDR3 DNA reads as TGTGCCAGCAGCTTAGAAGACCGGAACACTGAAGCTTTCTTT. The J gene is TRBJ1-1, the V gene TRBV7-9, with no clear D. This CDR3 has 14 amino acids. Germline V gene sequence: CDR1 SEHNR, CDR2 FQNEAQ (reference sequence). V was cut by 1 base and J by 1 base, with 7 bases left in between.

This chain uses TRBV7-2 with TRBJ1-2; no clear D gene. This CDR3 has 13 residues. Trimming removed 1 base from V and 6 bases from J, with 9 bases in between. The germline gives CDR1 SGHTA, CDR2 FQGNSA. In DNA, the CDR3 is TGTGCCAGCAGCTTAGTAACACTTAATGGCTACACCTTC. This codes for CASSLVTLNGYTF. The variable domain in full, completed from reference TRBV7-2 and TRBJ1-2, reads GAGVSQSPSNKVTEKGKDVELRCDPISGHTALYWYRQSLGQGLEFLIYFQGNSAPDKSGLPSDRFSAERTGGSVSTLTIQRTQQEDSAVYLCASSLVTLNGYTFGSGTRLTVV.

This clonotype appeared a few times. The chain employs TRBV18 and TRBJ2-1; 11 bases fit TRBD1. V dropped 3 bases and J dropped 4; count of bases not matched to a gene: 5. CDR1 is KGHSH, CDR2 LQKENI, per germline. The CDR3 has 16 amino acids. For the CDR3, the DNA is TGTGCCAGCTCACCCCAAGGACAGGGGGCATACAATGAGCAGTTCTTC. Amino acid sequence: CASSPQGQGAYNEQFF.

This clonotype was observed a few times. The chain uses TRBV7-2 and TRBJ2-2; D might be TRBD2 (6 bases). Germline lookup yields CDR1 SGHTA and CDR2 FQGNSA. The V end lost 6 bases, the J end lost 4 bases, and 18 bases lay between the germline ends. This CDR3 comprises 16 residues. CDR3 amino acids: CASSRPGLPFTGELFF. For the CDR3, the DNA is TGTGCCAGCAGTCGTCCGGGACTCCCGTTCACCGGGGAGCTGTTTTTT. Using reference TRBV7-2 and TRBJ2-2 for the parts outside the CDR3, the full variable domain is GAGVSQSPSNKVTEKGKDVELRCDPISGHTALYWYRQSLGQGLEFLIYFQGNSAPDKSGLPSDRFSAERTGGSVSTLTIQRTQQEDSAVYLCASSRPGLPFTGELFFGEGSRLTVL.

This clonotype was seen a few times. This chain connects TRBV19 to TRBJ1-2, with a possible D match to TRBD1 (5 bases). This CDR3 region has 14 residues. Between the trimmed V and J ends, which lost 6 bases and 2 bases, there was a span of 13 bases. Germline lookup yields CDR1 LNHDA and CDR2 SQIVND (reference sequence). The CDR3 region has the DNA TGTGCCAGTAGCCCCGGGGGGACCAACTATGGCTACACCTTC. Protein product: CASSPGGTNYGYTF. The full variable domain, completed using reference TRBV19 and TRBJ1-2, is DGGITQSPKYLFRKEGQNVTLSCEQNLNHDAMYWYRQDPGQGLRLIYYSQIVNDFQKGDIAEGYSVSREKKESFPLTVTSAQKNPTAFYLCASSPGGTNYGYTFGSGTRLTVV.

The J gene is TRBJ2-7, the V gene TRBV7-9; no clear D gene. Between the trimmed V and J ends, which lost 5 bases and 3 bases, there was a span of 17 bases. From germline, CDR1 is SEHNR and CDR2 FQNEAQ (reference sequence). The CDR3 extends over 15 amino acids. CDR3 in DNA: TGTGCCAGCAGCCCGGTCGCAGGTAGCAGCTACGAGCAGTACTTC. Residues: CASSPVAGSSYEQYF.

The DNA for the CDR3 is TGTGCCTGGAGTGTACGGCAGCGGGGAGAGGCTTTCTTT. It codes for CAWSVRQRGEAFF. The V call is TRBV30, the J call TRBJ1-1; no definite D call. Trimming removed 0 bases at V and 11 bases at J, with 16 bases between. CDR3 size: 13 residues. The germline gives CDR1 GTSNPN, CDR2 SVGIG (reference sequence).

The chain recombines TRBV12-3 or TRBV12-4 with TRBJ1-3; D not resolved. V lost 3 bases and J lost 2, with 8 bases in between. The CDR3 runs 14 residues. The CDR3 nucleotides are TGTGCCAGCAGTTTCGCAGGACCTGGAAACACCATATATTTT. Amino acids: CASSFAGPGNTIYF.

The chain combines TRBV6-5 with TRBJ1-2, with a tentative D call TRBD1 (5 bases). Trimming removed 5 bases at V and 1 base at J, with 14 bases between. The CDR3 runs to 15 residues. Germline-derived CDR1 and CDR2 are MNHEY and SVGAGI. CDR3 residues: CASSHGGDLNYGYTF. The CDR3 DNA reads TGTGCCAGCAGTCACGGAGGGGACCTTAACTATGGCTACACCTTC.

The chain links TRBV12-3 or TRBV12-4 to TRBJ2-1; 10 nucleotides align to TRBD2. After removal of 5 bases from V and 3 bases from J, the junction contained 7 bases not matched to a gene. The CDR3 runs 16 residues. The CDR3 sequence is CASSPGTSELYNEQFF. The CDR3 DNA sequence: TGTGCCAGCAGTCCAGGGACTAGCGAGCTCTACAATGAGCAGTTCTTC.

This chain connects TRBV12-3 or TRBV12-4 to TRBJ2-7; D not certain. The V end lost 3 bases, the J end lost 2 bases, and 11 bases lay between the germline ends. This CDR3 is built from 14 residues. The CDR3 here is CASSLNVKPYEQYF. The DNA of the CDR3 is TGTGCCAGCAGTTTGAATGTAAAACCCTACGAGCAGTACTTC.

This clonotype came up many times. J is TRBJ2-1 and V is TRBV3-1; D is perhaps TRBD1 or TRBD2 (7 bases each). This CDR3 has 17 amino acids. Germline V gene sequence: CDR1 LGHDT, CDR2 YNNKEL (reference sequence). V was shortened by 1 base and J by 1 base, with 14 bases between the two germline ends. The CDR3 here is CASSQGRGGWSYNEQFF. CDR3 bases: TGTGCCAGCAGCCAAGGCAGGGGGGGATGGTCCTACAATGAGCAGTTCTTC.